Listed here are 11 T cell receptor beta chains from one sample, sequenced in a study of radiation and T cells in renal cell carcinoma. Time point in this sample: blood 4 weeks post-SBRT, at nephrectomy. Indicated treatment: 15 Gy SBRT to primary tumor, nephrectomy 4 weeks later. The table came from immunoSEQ multiplex PCR; TCRdb's copy has only in-frame clones and leaves some out. This sample has just over 95,000 clones; more than 65% occur once, and the top ten carry approximately 7.3%. Specimen: blood, collected from a patient whose treatment included radiotherapy and nephrectomy. Receptor source: a man aged 55 to 70 with renal cell carcinoma.

J is TRBJ2-7 and V is TRBV10-1, with no clear D. Germline-derived CDR1 and CDR2 are WNHNN and SYGVQD (reference sequence). The CDR3 runs to 13 residues. V was clipped by 6 bases and J by 6 bases, with 15 bases between them. The CDR3 sequence: CASSRTDNAEQYF. CDR3 in DNA: TGCGCCAGCAGCAGGACGGATAATGCCGAGCAGTACTTC.

V gene TRBV28 combines with J gene TRBJ2-7, with D tentatively TRBD2 (7 bases). CDR1 and CDR2 from the germline V gene are MDHEN and SYDVKM. There are 14 residues in the CDR3. V lost 5 bases and J 4 bases, leaving 15 bases between the germline ends. CDR3 DNA sequence: TGTGCCAGCAGTCTAAGGGGGGGGCAATACGAGCAGTACTTC. Its translation is CASSLRGGQYEQYF.

The chain couples TRBV9 to TRBJ1-1; TRBD1 agrees at 7 bases. The CDR3 extends over 14 amino acids. The ends lost 0 bases at V and 3 bases at J; junction bases unmatched: 2. In germline, CDR1 is SGDLS, CDR2 YYNGEE. The CDR3 DNA is TGTGCCAGCAGCGTAGCTACAGGGGACACTGAAGCTTTCTTT. Protein product: CASSVATGDTEAFF.

The CDR3 spells CASSNHPRSSGNTIYF. The CDR3 bases are TGTGCCAGTAGTAACCATCCTCGGAGCTCTGGAAACACCATATATTTT. The genes are TRBV19 and TRBJ1-3; no firm D call. V was shortened by 4 bases and J by 0 bases, with 13 bases between the two germline ends. The CDR3 is 16 residues long. In germline, CDR1 is LNHDA, CDR2 SQIVND (reference sequence).

The rearrangement links TRBV9 to TRBJ2-3; D possibly corresponds to TRBD2 (6 bases). The CDR3 is made up of 15 amino acids. Germline V gives CDR1 SGDLS, CDR2 YYNGEE. Trimming stripped 6 bases from V and 3 bases from J, with 17 bases between. Here the CDR3 reads CASKEGLMTTDTQYF. CDR3 nucleotide sequence: TGTGCCAGCAAGGAGGGCCTGATGACGACAGATACGCAGTATTTT. Full variable domain (missing parts from reference TRBV9 and TRBJ2-3): DSGVTQTPKHLITATGQRVTLRCSPRSGDLSVYWYQQSLDQGLQFLIQYYNGEERAKGNILERFSAQQFPDLHSELNLSSLELGDSALYFCASKEGLMTTDTQYFGPGTRLTVL.

The V and J genes are TRBV28 and TRBJ2-1; the D gene could be TRBD1 or TRBD2 (5 bases each). Germline V CDR1 and CDR2: MDHEN, SYDVKM. The CDR3 extends over 15 amino acids. V gave up 6 bases and J gave up 4 bases, with 16 bases separating them. In DNA form, the CDR3 reads TGTGCCAGCAGGTCCACGAGGGGCGGGTACAATGAGCAGTTCTTC. Encoded protein: CASRSTRGGYNEQFF. Based on the CDR3 plus reference TRBV28 and TRBJ2-1, the full variable domain is DVKVTQSSRYLVKRTGEKVFLECVQDMDHENMFWYRQDPGLGLRLIYFSYDVKMKEKGDIPEGYSVSREKKERFSLILESASTNQTSMYLCASRSTRGGYNEQFFGPGTRLTVL.

This chain links TRBV6-6 with TRBJ1-1; 7 bases agree with TRBD1. The ends lost 6 bases at V and 2 bases at J; junction bases unmatched: 6. Per germline, CDR1 MNHNY and CDR2 SVGAGI (reference sequence). This CDR3 has 14 residues. The CDR3 loop reads CASRRDRGNTEAFF. CDR3 nucleotides: TGTGCCAGCAGAAGGGACAGAGGAAACACTGAAGCTTTCTTT.

V and J are TRBV5-5 and TRBJ2-5, with 11 bases lining up with TRBD1. Germline V CDR1 and CDR2: SGHKS, YYEKEE (reference sequence). The CDR3 spans 19 residues. Germline trimming cut 2 bases from V and 5 bases from J; bases unmatched to any gene: 17. The CDR3 coding sequence is TGTGCCAGCAGCTTCCTTCCGGACAGGGGGCGAGGGGCATCCGAGACCCAGTACTTC. This gives the protein CASSFLPDRGRGASETQYF.

The V call is TRBV6-6, the J call TRBJ1-5; TRBD1 is a possible D gene (5 bases). Germline assignment: CDR1 MNHNY and CDR2 SVGAGI (reference sequence). V lost 4 bases to trimming and J lost 2 bases, with 15 bases between them. The CDR3 runs 16 residues. This CDR3 reads CASSFRQLNGNQPQHF. In DNA form, the CDR3 reads TGTGCCAGCAGTTTCCGACAGCTCAATGGCAATCAGCCCCAGCATTTT.

The V and J genes are TRBV5-6 and TRBJ2-7; either TRBD1 or TRBD2 may fit D (5 bases each). V was pared by 1 base and J by 4 bases, with 15 bases between. There are 15 residues in the CDR3. The germline gives CDR1 SGHDT, CDR2 YYEEEE. Here the CDR3 DNA reads TGTGCCAGCAGCTTGACCGGGACGGTCCTTTACGAGCAGTACTTC. It is translated as CASSLTGTVLYEQYF.

This clone was observed once. The chain uses TRBV4-2 and TRBJ1-2; tentative D call: TRBD1 (5 bases). CDR1 is LGHNA, CDR2 YNFKEQ, per germline. The CDR3 loop spans 16 amino acids. Trimming left V 4 bases short and J 4 bases short, with 19 bases between. The CDR3 spells CASSPEPTGRGYGYTF. The CDR3, as DNA: TGTGCCAGCAGCCCAGAACCAACGGGTAGGGGCTATGGCTACACCTTC.